The entry that follows covers one T cell receptor beta chain sequence. The CDR3 is 13 amino acids. CDR1 and CDR2 from the germline V gene are SGHRS and YFSETQ. The V segment lost 4 bases and the J segment 5 bases; nucleotides outside the gene matches: 3. With random hexamers, reverse transcription was performed on 0.5 to 1 ug of RNA. Amplification of TCR beta CDR3 used immunoSEQ multiplex PCR across 54 Vbeta and 13 Jbeta. Each CDR3 protein gets one entry after TCRdb re-called the immunoSEQ multiplex PCR reads with MiXCR. Of some 250,000 distinct CDR3 sequences in the sample, 90% to 96% were seen once. The data belong to a study of CD8 T cells in Susac syndrome. About the research overall: The sequenced Susac syndrome patients comprised roughly 6 with active disease and eight in remission.

Sequences were obtained from CD4+ T cells from PBMCs. The clonotype comes from a human donor with Susac syndrome. The chain couples TRBV5-1 to TRBJ1-2, with TRBD1 matching over 9 bases. In nucleotides, the CDR3 is TGCGCCAGCAGCGGGGACAGGGTTTATGGCTACACCTTC. It yields the protein CASSGDRVYGYTF.